These 28 T cell receptor beta chains share one sample of origin, sequenced in a study of technical replicates of blood from a handful of donors. Libraries were prepared by immunoSEQ multiplex PCR; TCRdb keeps only in-frame clonotypes and omits some of them. The table shows tens of thousands of clones, with 95% to 98% occurring only once. Sequencing used T cells isolated from PBMCs. These receptor sequences come from a human donor in good health.

The chain couples TRBV19 to TRBJ2-5; the match to TRBD2 covers 8 bases. This CDR3 is 15 amino acids long. The junction had 6 bases not matched to a gene; V was cut back by 1 base and J by 5 bases. Germline assignment: CDR1 LNHDA and CDR2 SQIVND (reference sequence). The CDR3 loop reads CASSIAGGTFETQYF. The CDR3 DNA is TGTGCCAGTAGTATAGCGGGAGGGACCTTCGAGACCCAGTACTTC.

The gene calls are TRBV25-1 and TRBJ2-5; 7 bases align to TRBD1. The CDR3 spans 16 residues. V gave up 2 bases and J gave up 1 base; unmatched junction bases: 7. Looked up from germline, CDR1 is MGHDK and CDR2 is SYGVNS. The CDR3 protein is CASSEVRTGTQETQYF. In nucleotides, the CDR3 is TGTGCCAGCAGTGAAGTAAGGACAGGAACCCAAGAGACCCAGTACTTC.

The chain combines TRBV2 with TRBJ1-5; tentatively, D is TRBD1 (6 bases). The CDR3 spans 14 residues. V gave up 6 bases and J gave up 3 bases, with 12 bases separating them. The germline gives CDR1 SNHLY, CDR2 FYNNEI. Here the CDR3 DNA reads TGTGCCAGCAGCCTGACAGGACTCAATCAGCCCCAGCATTTT. It encodes CASSLTGLNQPQHF.

This rearrangement joins TRBV28 to TRBJ2-3, with D possibly matching TRBD2 (5 bases). This CDR3 is built from 17 residues. The V gene lost 6 bases and the J gene lost 2 bases, with 21 bases spanning the gap. CDR1 MDHEN and CDR2 SYDVKM come from the germline V gene. The CDR3 loop is CASSYVAGDEITDTQYF. CDR3 nucleotides: TGTGCCAGCAGCTACGTTGCCGGGGATGAGATCACAGATACGCAGTATTTT.

This clone was picked up one time. The chain joins TRBV11-2 to TRBJ1-2; maybe TRBD1 (5 bases). V was clipped by 2 bases and J by 5 bases, with 18 bases between them. The CDR3 runs to 16 residues. Germline lookup yields CDR1 SGHAT and CDR2 FQNNGV. The CDR3 bases are TGTGCCAGCAGCTTAATACGACAGATCAGGCCTTATGGCTACACCTTC. It encodes CASSLIRQIRPYGYTF. The full variable domain, in which reference TRBV11-2 and TRBJ1-2 provide the parts outside the CDR3, is EAGVAQSPRYKIIEKRQSVAFWCNPISGHATLYWYQQILGQGPKLLIQFQNNGVVDDSQLPKDRFSAERLKGVDSTLKIQPAKLEDSAVYLCASSLIRQIRPYGYTFGSGTRLTVV.

The rearrangement uses TRBV4-2 and TRBJ2-3; 10 nucleotides agree with TRBD2. The CDR3 consists of 21 residues. CDR1 is LGHNA and CDR2 is YNFKEQ in the germline V gene. J lost 5 bases, V lost 1 base, and 21 bases had no gene match. The CDR3 spells CASSQAFPDRVGTSDGDTQYF. Here the CDR3 DNA reads TGTGCCAGCAGCCAAGCATTTCCGGACAGGGTCGGGACTAGCGATGGAGATACGCAGTATTTT.

The rearrangement uses TRBV7-2 and TRBJ2-3, with D unclear. The CDR3 has 16 residues. V was trimmed by 4 bases and J by 0 bases, leaving 14 bases between them. Germline lookup yields CDR1 SGHTA and CDR2 FQGNSA. The CDR3 sequence is CASSSEVVPSTDTQYF. Written as DNA, the CDR3 is TGTGCCAGCAGCTCTGAGGTGGTCCCTAGCACAGATACGCAGTATTTT.

The rearrangement joins TRBV28 to TRBJ1-1; a weak D match, TRBD1 (6 bases). Germline CDR1 MDHEN, CDR2 SYDVKM. The CDR3 has 13 amino acids. V lost 6 bases to trimming and J lost 7 bases, with 15 bases between them. CDR3: CASSFRGRREAFF. The CDR3 bases are TGTGCCAGCAGCTTCAGGGGAAGACGTGAAGCTTTCTTT. Full variable domain (missing parts from reference TRBV28 and TRBJ1-1): DVKVTQSSRYLVKRTGEKVFLECVQDMDHENMFWYRQDPGLGLRLIYFSYDVKMKEKGDIPEGYSVSREKKERFSLILESASTNQTSMYLCASSFRGRREAFFGQGTRLTVV.

The V call is TRBV19, the J call TRBJ2-1; 7 nucleotides line up with TRBD1. From germline, CDR1 is LNHDA and CDR2 SQIVND (reference sequence). The CDR3 runs to 14 residues. J lost 6 bases, V lost 3 bases, and 5 bases had no gene match. For the CDR3, the DNA is TGTGCCAGTAGTATTGCAGGGGGTCTCAATGAGCAGTTCTTC. Its translation is CASSIAGGLNEQFF.

The chain uses TRBV14 and TRBJ2-1; TRBD2 matches at 11 bases. The CDR3 runs to 17 residues. Germline values: CDR1 SGHDN, CDR2 FVKESK. J gave up 4 bases and V 0 bases, and 5 bases lay outside the gene matches. The CDR3 here is CASSQDGLAGGYNEQFF. CDR3 sequence (DNA): TGTGCCAGCAGCCAAGATGGGCTAGCGGGAGGATACAATGAGCAGTTCTTC.

This chain connects TRBV5-1 to TRBJ2-4; the D gene is possibly TRBD2 (6 bases). CDR1 is SGHRS and CDR2 is YFSETQ in the germline V gene. This CDR3 is 15 amino acids long. V was shortened by 4 bases and J by 5 bases, with 16 bases between the two germline ends. CDR3 sequence reads: CASSVDSSAQNIQYF. CDR3 nucleotides: TGCGCCAGCAGCGTCGATTCTAGCGCCCAAAACATTCAGTACTTC.

This chain connects TRBV10-2 to TRBJ1-5; D gene unclear. V gave up 6 bases and J gave up 2 bases, with 11 bases separating them. The CDR3 runs to 14 residues. The germline V gene has CDR1 WSHSY and CDR2 SAAADI. The DNA for the CDR3 is TGCGCCAGCAGATCGGCCGGGGGCAATCAGCCCCAGCATTTT. Translation gives CASRSAGGNQPQHF.

This chain uses TRBV7-6 with TRBJ2-7; TRBD1 matches at 10 bases. CDR1 SGHVS and CDR2 FNYEAQ come from the germline V gene. The ends lost 5 bases at V and 2 bases at J; junction bases unmatched: 3. The CDR3 runs 14 residues. CDR3 loop: CASSPGTGAYEQYF. DNA for the CDR3: TGTGCCAGCAGCCCCGGGACAGGGGCCTACGAGCAGTACTTC.

This clone showed up just once. The gene calls are TRBV4-1 and TRBJ1-3; no clear D. V lost 6 bases and J 3 bases, leaving 15 bases between the germline ends. Germline V CDR1 and CDR2: MGHRA, YSYEKL. The CDR3 consists of 15 residues. The CDR3 sequence is CASSYRPRDGNTIYF. The DNA of the CDR3 is TGCGCCAGCAGTTATCGTCCCCGGGATGGAAACACCATATATTTT.

This clone was seen just once. J is TRBJ2-7 and V is TRBV28, with 7 bases identical to TRBD1. V gave up 6 bases and J gave up 6 bases; unmatched junction bases: 5. CDR1 MDHEN and CDR2 SYDVKM come from the germline V gene. The CDR3 has 12 residues. In DNA, the CDR3 is TGTGCCAGCAGCCTGACAGGGAGCGAGCAGTACTTC. Protein: CASSLTGSEQYF. The entire variable domain, with the rest obtained from reference TRBV28 and TRBJ2-7, is as follows: DVKVTQSSRYLVKRTGEKVFLECVQDMDHENMFWYRQDPGLGLRLIYFSYDVKMKEKGDIPEGYSVSREKKERFSLILESASTNQTSMYLCASSLTGSEQYFGPGTRLTVT.

The chain combines TRBV10-3 with TRBJ2-5, with D maybe TRBD1 (6 bases). The CDR3 loop spans 14 amino acids. CDR1 and CDR2 (germline): ENHRY, SYGVKD. The V end lost 3 bases, the J end lost 5 bases, and 13 bases lay between the germline ends. The CDR3 DNA reads as TGTGCCATCAGTGACCGGACAGTCGGGGAGACCCAGTACTTC. It translates to CAISDRTVGETQYF.

This chain uses TRBV9 with TRBJ2-7; TRBD1 matches at 8 bases. After removal of 0 bases from V and 6 bases from J, the junction contained 11 bases not matched to a gene. The CDR3 runs to 16 residues. Looked up from germline, CDR1 is SGDLS and CDR2 is YYNGEE. CDR3 residues: CASSVVGSGGLSEQYF. DNA of the CDR3: TGTGCCAGCAGCGTAGTCGGGTCAGGGGGCTTGAGCGAGCAGTACTTC.

This clone appeared once. The V call is TRBV28, the J call TRBJ1-4, with D possibly being TRBD1 (5 bases). Trimming shortened V by 4 bases and J by 4 bases, and 10 bases separated the two germline ends. The length of the CDR3 is 14 residues. The germline V gene encodes CDR1 MDHEN and CDR2 SYDVKM. CDR3 amino acids: CASSYPGLNEKLFF. The CDR3 bases are TGTGCCAGCAGTTACCCGGGACTTAATGAAAAACTGTTTTTT.

The J gene is TRBJ2-3, the V gene TRBV12-5, with 14 bases lining up with TRBD2. Trimming cost V 3 bases and J 5 bases; bases outside gene matches: 10. Germline-derived CDR1 and CDR2 are LGHNT and FRNRAP. The CDR3 contains 18 residues. CDR3 DNA: TGTGCTAGTGGTTTAGCTCCCACGGGACTAGCGGGAGTAGATACGCAGTATTTT. Translating it yields CASGLAPTGLAGVDTQYF.

The chain joins TRBV6-1 to TRBJ1-5; D unresolved. Deletions cut 4 bases from V and 3 bases from J, with 7 bases between. The germline V gene has CDR1 MNHNS and CDR2 SASEGT. The CDR3 has 13 amino acids. The CDR3 sequence is CASSGGDNQPQHF. The CDR3 nucleotides are TGTGCCAGCAGTGGAGGTGACAATCAGCCCCAGCATTTT.

CDR3 nucleotide sequence: TGTGCCAGCTTCCATCCCGAGGCCTCCTACGAGCAGTACTTC. It is translated as CASFHPEASYEQYF. This rearrangement joins TRBV11-2 to TRBJ2-7; D is undetermined. Trimming took 8 bases from V and 0 from J, leaving 14 bases between them. From germline, CDR1 is SGHAT and CDR2 FQNNGV. The CDR3 contains 14 residues.

The gene calls are TRBV5-1 and TRBJ1-2; D remains unclear. Germline lookup yields CDR1 SGHRS and CDR2 YFSETQ. The CDR3 has 15 residues. With 2 bases removed from V and 0 bases from J, the gap between germline ends came to 11 bases. The CDR3 sequence is CASSFEEGSNYGYTF. The CDR3 DNA sequence: TGCGCCAGCAGCTTTGAGGAGGGCTCTAACTATGGCTACACCTTC.

The chain links TRBV7-2 to TRBJ1-2; TRBD1 matches 10 bases. The CDR3 covers 12 residues. CDR1 is SGHTA and CDR2 is FQGNSA in the germline V gene. V trimming: 9 bases; J trimming: 4 bases; junction bases outside the gene matches: 2. Here the CDR3 reads CARGQGSYGYTF. The CDR3 coding sequence is TGTGCCAGGGGACAGGGGTCCTATGGCTACACCTTC.

The chain recombines TRBV30 with TRBJ1-2, with TRBD1 identical over 7 bases. CDR1 and CDR2 from the germline V gene are GTSNPN and SVGIG (reference sequence). This CDR3 region has 13 residues. V shed 2 bases and J 8 bases; nucleotides not matched to a gene: 8. For the CDR3, the DNA is TGTGCCTGGAGTTACGACAGGGCGAGCGGCTACACCTTC. Translated, it gives CAWSYDRASGYTF. The full variable domain, with the rest looked up from reference TRBV30 and TRBJ1-2, is SQTIHQWPATLVQPVGSPLSLECTVEGTSNPNLYWYRQAAGRGLQLLFYSVGIGQISSEVPQNLSASRPQDRQFILSSKKLLLSDSGFYLCAWSYDRASGYTFGSGTRLTVV.

The genes are TRBV15 and TRBJ1-5; TRBD1 matches 10 bases. Germline-derived CDR1 and CDR2 are LNHNV and YYDKDF (reference sequence). J gave up 6 bases and V 0 bases, and 14 bases lay outside the gene matches. The CDR3 sequence is 19 residues long. DNA of the CDR3: TGTGCCACCAGCAGAGATTCGGGACAGGGGTATGAGTCAGGTCAGCCCCAGCATTTT. The encoded protein is CATSRDSGQGYESGQPQHF.

CDR3 sequence (DNA): TGTGCCAGCAGCAAAGCGGGATGGTGGGACAGGTACTACGAGCAGTACTTC. It encodes CASSKAGWWDRYYEQYF. The rearrangement uses TRBV21-1 and TRBJ2-7; the table calls TRBD1, which could not be checked here. TRBV21-1 is a recognized pseudogene. The CDR3 is 17 amino acids.

The chain employs TRBV2 and TRBJ2-6, with D perhaps TRBD2 (6 bases). The CDR3 loop spans 16 amino acids. Germline CDR1 reads SNHLY; CDR2 reads FYNNEI. V was clipped by 4 bases and J by 4 bases, with 14 bases between them. CDR3 in DNA: TGTGCCAGCAGTGCCTCGCTAGCGCAAGGGGCCAACGTCCTGACTTTC. Protein: CASSASLAQGANVLTF. The complete variable domain, with remaining parts taken from reference TRBV2 and TRBJ2-6, reads EPEVTQTPSHQVTQMGQEVILRCVPISNHLYFYWYRQILGQKVEFLVSFYNNEISEKSEIFDDQFSVERPDGSNFTLKIRSTKLEDSAMYFCASSASLAQGANVLTFGAGSRLTVL.

The chain links TRBV6-5 to TRBJ1-3, with D uncertain. Germline lookup yields CDR1 MNHEY and CDR2 SVGAGI. The CDR3 covers 15 residues. With 2 bases removed from V and 4 bases from J, the gap between germline ends came to 12 bases. This CDR3 reads CASSYGGVKGNTIYF. In DNA form, the CDR3 reads TGTGCCAGCAGTTACGGCGGGGTAAAGGGAAACACCATATATTTT.